The T cell receptor beta chain described here comes from a study of cytomegalovirus exposure and HLA in healthy donors. The study ran its PCR with 60 Vbeta and 13 Jbeta primers. This table comes from immunoSEQ multiplex PCR, and its TCRdb copy is limited to in-frame clones, with some not included. The repertoire holds 250,000 to 350,000 clones, 70% to 90% seen once, with about 2.5% in the top ten. Donors counted as nominally healthy when sampled, yet unrecorded immune exposures were likely. This clonotype was sampled from a young woman in good health and CMV-seronegative. The sequencing input was PBMCs.

CDR3 loop: CATHGGFRSGEQFF. In nucleotides, the CDR3 is TGTGCCACACACGGGGGGTTCCGCTCGGGTGAGCAGTTCTTC. The chain is built from TRBV15 and TRBJ2-1; 7 bases fit TRBD2. The CDR3 has 14 amino acids. Germline V gene data show CDR1 as LNHNV and CDR2 as YYDKDF (reference sequence). V gave up 9 bases and J gave up 9 bases; unmatched junction bases: 14.